Shown below are 30 T cell receptor beta chains from a single sample sequenced in a study of cytomegalovirus exposure and HLA in healthy donors. Primers for the PCR totalled 60 Vbeta and 13 Jbeta. Here immunoSEQ multiplex PCR was the method, and the copy in TCRdb shows in-frame clones only, minus some. The sample table includes roughly 72,000 clones. Specimen: PBMCs. These receptors came from a man between 18 and 35 years old in good health and CMV-seropositive.

This sequence joins TRBV6-6 and TRBJ2-7; 7 positions match TRBD2. This CDR3 is built from 14 residues. Looked up from germline, CDR1 is MNHNY and CDR2 is SVGAGI (reference sequence). J lost 3 bases, V lost 6 bases, and 8 bases had no gene match. The CDR3 protein is CASSLLTGGYEQYF. For the CDR3, the DNA is TGTGCCAGCAGCCTCCTAACGGGGGGCTACGAGCAGTACTTC.

The chain carries TRBV5-4 and TRBJ1-4; 7 bases align to TRBD1. Germline V gene lookup returns CDR1 SGHNT and CDR2 YYREEE (reference sequence). V was pared by 2 bases and J by 8 bases, with 9 bases of the junction left unmatched. The length of the CDR3 is 15 residues. The chain's CDR3 is CASSFGAGGQEKLFF. In DNA form, the CDR3 reads TGTGCCAGCAGCTTTGGAGCAGGGGGGCAAGAAAAACTGTTTTTT. Looking up the rest from reference TRBV5-4 and TRBJ1-4 gives the full variable domain: ETGVTQSPTHLIKTRGQQVTLRCSSQSGHNTVSWYQQALGQGPQFIFQYYREEENGRGNFPPRFSGLQFPNYSSELNVNALELDDSALYLCASSFGAGGQEKLFFGSGTQLSVL.

J is TRBJ1-1 and V is TRBV11-2; TRBD1 is a possible D gene (5 bases). CDR1 and CDR2 from the germline V gene are SGHAT and FQNNGV. The CDR3 is 11 amino acids. The V gene lost 5 bases and the J gene lost 6 bases, with 7 bases spanning the gap. Here the CDR3 reads CASSPGSEAFF. CDR3 DNA: TGTGCCAGCAGCCCAGGGTCTGAAGCTTTCTTT.

The rearrangement joins TRBV6-5 to TRBJ2-1; possibly TRBD2 for D (6 bases). The length of the CDR3 is 12 residues. Germline loops: CDR1 MNHEY, CDR2 SVGAGI. Trimming left V 6 bases short and J 9 bases short, with 12 bases between. The DNA for the CDR3 is TGTGCCAGCAGGAGCCTGGGGGGTGAGCAGTTCTTC. It is translated as CASRSLGGEQFF.

The chain couples TRBV18 to TRBJ2-5, with D unresolved. The CDR3 contains 12 residues. Trimming shortened V by 5 bases and J by 2 bases, and 6 bases separated the two germline ends. CDR1 KGHSH and CDR2 LQKENI come from the germline V gene. DNA of the CDR3: TGTGCCAGCTCATCAGAACAAGAGACCCAGTACTTC. Protein: CASSSEQETQYF. Together with reference TRBV18 and TRBJ2-5, the CDR3 gives the full variable domain: NAGVMQNPRHLVRRRGQEARLRCSPMKGHSHVYWYRQLPEEGLKFMVYLQKENIIDESGMPKERFSAEFPKEGPSILRIQQVVRGDSAAYFCASSSEQETQYFGPGTRLLVL.

The chain links TRBV4-2 to TRBJ2-7; 11 positions agree with TRBD2. The V gene end was trimmed by 4 bases and the J gene end by 5 bases; junction bases not matched to a gene: 13. Germline values: CDR1 LGHNA, CDR2 YNFKEQ. The length of the CDR3 is 17 residues. The CDR3 region has the DNA TGTGCCAGCAGCCTCGGAACTAGCGGGGGCATATTCCACGAGCAGTACTTC. Translated, it gives CASSLGTSGGIFHEQYF.

V usage is TRBV9 and J usage is TRBJ2-5; maybe TRBD2 (6 bases). Per the germline V gene, CDR1 is SGDLS and CDR2 is YYNGEE. V was shortened by 4 bases and J by 13 bases, with 14 bases between the two germline ends. The CDR3 extends over 11 amino acids. The CDR3 here is CASSPGVDLYF. CDR3 DNA: TGTGCCAGCAGCCCGGGGGTCGACCTGTACTTC.

The chain has TRBV7-9 and TRBJ2-7; D is perhaps TRBD1 (6 bases). Germline CDR1 is SEHNR and CDR2 is FQNEAQ (reference sequence). Trimming took 9 bases from V and 3 from J, leaving 21 bases between them. This CDR3 comprises 15 residues. The CDR3 here is CASGGLRGGYYEQYF. In DNA, the CDR3 is TGTGCCAGTGGGGGCCTCCGTGGGGGATACTACGAGCAGTACTTC. The entire variable domain, with the rest obtained from reference TRBV7-9 and TRBJ2-7, is as follows: DTGVSQNPRHKITKRGQNVTFRCDPISEHNRLYWYRQTLGQGPEFLTYFQNEAQLEKSRLLSDRFSAERPKGSFSTLEIQRTEQGDSAMYLCASGGLRGGYYEQYFGPGTRLTVT.

The chain links TRBV11-2 to TRBJ2-5; a possible D gene is TRBD2 (5 bases). There are 13 residues in the CDR3. In germline, CDR1 is SGHAT, CDR2 FQNNGV. The ends were cut back, 5 bases at V and 3 bases at J, with 10 bases in the middle. Here the CDR3 reads CASSRGLKETQYF. CDR3 DNA: TGTGCCAGCAGCCGGGGTCTGAAAGAGACCCAGTACTTC.

As for this clone: The sample carries other DNA sequences with the same CDR3. CDR3 DNA sequence: TGTGCCAGCAGTTTAAGGGCCGGAGGGACTGAAGCTTTCTTT. Its protein product is CASSLRAGGTEAFF. The gene calls are TRBV28 and TRBJ1-1; D gene uncertain. V was shortened by 2 bases and J by 5 bases, with 12 bases between the two germline ends. The CDR3 loop spans 14 amino acids. CDR1 MDHEN and CDR2 SYDVKM come from the germline V gene.

The V call is TRBV2, the J call TRBJ1-1, with D maybe TRBD1 (6 bases). CDR1 and CDR2 (germline): SNHLY, FYNNEI. Trimming shortened V by 6 bases and J by 8 bases, and 10 bases separated the two germline ends. CDR3 length: 11 amino acids. Here the CDR3 DNA reads TGTGCCAGCAGCTACGACAGGGAAGCTTTCTTT. This translates into CASSYDREAFF.

This chain uses TRBV7-8 with TRBJ1-3; D gene ambiguous. V was pared by 4 bases and J by 3 bases, with 13 bases between. There are 15 residues in the CDR3. CDR1 and CDR2 from the germline V gene are SGHVS and FQNEAQ. This chain's CDR3 is CASSSQTAVGNTIYF. As DNA, the CDR3 is TGTGCCAGCAGCTCCCAAACCGCAGTTGGAAACACCATATATTTT.

The chain links TRBV27 to TRBJ1-2; 9 nucleotides line up with TRBD1. Germline assignment: CDR1 MNHEY and CDR2 SMNVEV (reference sequence). V shed 5 bases, J shed 2 bases, and the junction held 3 bases outside the gene matches. This CDR3 has 14 residues. CDR3 DNA sequence: TGTGCCAGCAGTCCGGGACAGGGAAACTATGGCTACACCTTC. This sequence encodes CASSPGQGNYGYTF.

The chain uses TRBV11-2 and TRBJ1-4; no clear D. Trimming stripped 5 bases from V and 3 bases from J, with 13 bases between. Germline V gives CDR1 SGHAT, CDR2 FQNNGV. The CDR3 runs 15 residues. This CDR3 reads CASSTTGMANEKLFF. The CDR3 DNA reads as TGTGCCAGCAGCACCACGGGAATGGCTAATGAAAAACTGTTTTTT.

The genes are TRBV30 and TRBJ2-2; possible D gene TRBD2, 5 bases. The CDR3 is made up of 13 amino acids. Germline CDR1 reads GTSNPN; CDR2 reads SVGIG (reference sequence). Deletions cut 0 bases from V and 7 bases from J, with 9 bases between. The CDR3 DNA reads as TGTGCCTGGAGTGTAAGTCGGGACGGGGAGCTGTTTTTT. This translates into CAWSVSRDGELFF.

V is TRBV5-1 and J is TRBJ1-1, with 8 positions matching TRBD1. The length of the CDR3 is 17 residues. Germline lookup yields CDR1 SGHRS and CDR2 YFSETQ. V was pared by 0 bases and J by 8 bases, with 15 bases of the junction left unmatched. CDR3 nucleotides: TGCGCCAGCAGCTTGGCCGGGGGTCCCCGGGACAGGTTGGAAGCTTTCTTT. Residues: CASSLAGGPRDRLEAFF.

V gene TRBV5-1 combines with J gene TRBJ2-1; TRBD1 matches 7 bases. Germline-derived CDR1 and CDR2 are SGHRS and YFSETQ. With V trimmed by 6 bases and J by 1 base, 13 bases remained unmatched. This CDR3 is 17 amino acids long. The DNA of the CDR3 is TGCGCCAGCAAGGCCCCGACAGGGCGGAGTTCCTACAATGAGCAGTTCTTC. It codes for CASKAPTGRSSYNEQFF.

V is TRBV27 and J is TRBJ1-6; 7 positions match TRBD1. The germline V gene encodes CDR1 MNHEY and CDR2 SMNVEV (reference sequence). V lost 1 base to trimming and J lost 6 bases; unmatched junction nucleotides: 6. CDR3 length: 16 residues. The DNA for the CDR3 is TGTGCCAGCAGTTTATGGGCAGGGGGAGGTAATTCACCCCTCCACTTT. Its translation: CASSLWAGGGNSPLHF.

The V call is TRBV9, the J call TRBJ2-4, with D perhaps TRBD2 (6 bases). The V gene's germline CDR1 is SGDLS and CDR2 YYNGEE. The CDR3 loop spans 14 amino acids. V lost 3 bases and J lost 8, with 15 bases in between. CDR3: CASSAGLTVDIQYF. CDR3 bases: TGTGCCAGCAGCGCAGGACTAACAGTGGACATTCAGTACTTC.

V and J are TRBV13 and TRBJ2-7; TRBD2 matches 11 bases. J was trimmed by 3 bases and V by 4 bases; bases with no gene match: 5. The CDR3 has 15 amino acids. CDR1 is PRHDT and CDR2 is FYEKMQ in the germline V gene (reference sequence). The CDR3 sequence is CASSSPGTSGYEQYF. In DNA form, the CDR3 reads TGTGCCAGCAGCTCCCCCGGGACTAGCGGCTACGAGCAGTACTTC. The full variable domain, rest sourced from reference TRBV13 and TRBJ2-7, is AAGVIQSPRHLIKEKRETATLKCYPIPRHDTVYWYQQGPGQDPQFLISFYEKMQSDKGSIPDRFSAQQFSDYHSELNMSSLELGDSALYFCASSSPGTSGYEQYFGPGTRLTVT.

The J gene is TRBJ2-7, the V gene TRBV25-1; D is uncertain. The V gene lost 5 bases and the J gene lost 0 bases, with 5 bases spanning the gap. The CDR3 covers 12 residues. Germline V gene sequence: CDR1 MGHDK, CDR2 SYGVNS. CDR3 nucleotides: TGTGCCAGCAGTTTCAACTCCTACGAGCAGTACTTC. Protein: CASSFNSYEQYF.

The genes are TRBV25-1 and TRBJ2-5; tentatively, D is TRBD2 (5 bases). Per germline, CDR1 MGHDK and CDR2 SYGVNS. Between the trimmed V and J ends, which lost 0 bases and 4 bases, there was a span of 12 bases. CDR3 length: 15 residues. The DNA of the CDR3 is TGTGCCAGCAGTGAATATCCGACACGGGGAGAGACCCAGTACTTC. It encodes CASSEYPTRGETQYF.

The CDR3 loop reads CASSSGQADEQYF. The CDR3 region has the DNA TGCGCCAGCAGCTCCGGACAGGCCGACGAGCAGTACTTC. The V and J genes are TRBV5-1 and TRBJ2-7, with TRBD1 identical over 7 bases. The CDR3 is made up of 13 amino acids. CDR1 is SGHRS and CDR2 is YFSETQ in the germline V gene. The ends lost 3 bases at V and 5 bases at J; junction bases unmatched: 5. Filled out from reference TRBV5-1 and TRBJ2-7, the complete variable domain reads KAGVTQTPRYLIKTRGQQVTLSCSPISGHRSVSWYQQTPGQGLQFLFEYFSETQRNKGNFPGRFSGRQFSNSRSEMNVSTLELGDSALYLCASSSGQADEQYFGPGTRLTVT.

The chain couples TRBV28 to TRBJ1-6, with a tentative D call TRBD1 (5 bases). Trimming left V 9 bases short and J 7 bases short, with 16 bases between. The CDR3 runs 14 residues. The V gene's germline CDR1 is MDHEN and CDR2 SYDVKM. This chain's CDR3 is CASRGAGVNSPLHF. In nucleotides, the CDR3 is TGTGCCAGTCGCGGGGCGGGGGTGAATTCACCCCTCCACTTT.

The chain joins TRBV6-1 to TRBJ1-5; 8 bases agree with TRBD1. After removal of 6 bases from V and 5 bases from J, the junction contained 9 bases not matched to a gene. The CDR3 extends over 15 amino acids. Germline assignment: CDR1 MNHNS and CDR2 SASEGT. The CDR3 DNA follows: TGTGCCAGCAGGACACCCGGGACAGGAGATCAGCCCCAGCATTTT. It encodes CASRTPGTGDQPQHF.

The CDR3 nucleotides read TGTGCCAGCAGTTTGCGACCGAAGGGGTCCAATGAGCAGTTCTTC. Protein sequence: CASSLRPKGSNEQFF. This chain connects TRBV27 to TRBJ2-1; tentatively, D is TRBD1 (5 bases). The CDR3 covers 15 residues. Trimming took 3 bases from V and 6 from J, leaving 15 bases between them. Germline V gene lookup returns CDR1 MNHEY and CDR2 SMNVEV (reference sequence).

V is TRBV9 and J is TRBJ2-3, with 9 bases matching TRBD2. This CDR3 contains 17 residues. Germline V CDR1 and CDR2: SGDLS, YYNGEE. Germline trimming cut 2 bases from V and 0 bases from J; bases unmatched to any gene: 7. The CDR3 reads CASSVPTSGISTDTQYF. The DNA for the CDR3 is TGTGCCAGCAGCGTTCCGACTAGCGGCATTAGCACAGATACGCAGTATTTT. Full variable domain (outside the CDR3, taken from reference TRBV9 and TRBJ2-3): DSGVTQTPKHLITATGQRVTLRCSPRSGDLSVYWYQQSLDQGLQFLIQYYNGEERAKGNILERFSAQQFPDLHSELNLSSLELGDSALYFCASSVPTSGISTDTQYFGPGTRLTVL.

The chain joins TRBV6-5 to TRBJ2-3; 9 bases are shared with TRBD1. Germline CDR1 and CDR2: MNHEY and SVGAGI. This CDR3 region has 16 residues. V lost 2 bases to trimming and J lost 3 bases; unmatched junction nucleotides: 6. The CDR3 bases are TGTGCCAGCAGTTACGTGGACAGGGGCTTTACAGATACGCAGTATTTT. Amino acids: CASSYVDRGFTDTQYF.

The chain has TRBV29-1 and TRBJ1-2; D might be TRBD1 (6 bases). The germline V gene encodes CDR1 SQVTM and CDR2 ANQGSEA. The length of the CDR3 is 11 residues. V shed 4 bases and J shed 3 bases, with 6 bases lying between them. In nucleotides, the CDR3 is TGCAGCGTTGGGACAGACTATGGCTACACCTTC. Translated, it gives CSVGTDYGYTF.

The genes are TRBV28 and TRBJ2-7; TRBD1 matches 9 bases. The germline V gene has CDR1 MDHEN and CDR2 SYDVKM. This CDR3 region has 14 residues. Trimming took 9 bases from V and 2 from J; bases not matched to a gene: 8. The CDR3 DNA reads TGTGCCAGTGGATCGGGACAGGGACCCTACGAGCAGTACTTC. Amino acids: CASGSGQGPYEQYF.